These 8 T cell receptor beta chains were sequenced from one sample in a study of T cells in women clearing cervical HPV infection. Clones were read by immunoSEQ multiplex PCR, and TCRdb kept only the in-frame ones, dropping some. The table for this sample gives around 39,000 clones. The sample consisted of blood buffy coat. The receptors stem from a woman between 18 and 70 years old with a cervical HPV16 infection that either progressed to CIN3+ or cleared (not recorded which).

CDR3 DNA, as far as it was read: TGTGCCAGTAGTATAGCGGGGGGGGCAGGCCGCACTGAA. Amino acids: CASSIAGGAGRTE. The full CDR3 protein reads CASSIAGGAGRTEAFF. The V gene is TRBV19, the J gene TRBJ1-1; D is possibly TRBD1 (6 bases). Coverage ceases 3 residues before the CDR3 finishes, and the germline J gene fills in the end. The CDR3 is made up of 16 amino acids. Germline CDR1 and CDR2: LNHDA and SQIVND (reference sequence). V shed 1 base and J shed 4 bases, with 16 bases lying between them.

Points on this clone: The read gets to within 3 residues of the CDR3 end, and the germline J gene fills in the rest. The genes are TRBV6-1 and TRBJ2-3, with TRBD2 matching over 8 bases. V was clipped by 1 base and J by 5 bases; unmatched bases: 5. CDR3 length equals 15 residues. Germline CDR1 reads MNHNS; CDR2 reads SASEGT. The chain's CDR3 is CASSEVPGGRDTQYF. The sequenced CDR3 bases are TGTGCCAGCAGTGAAGTCCCGGGGGGGCGAGATACG.

As regards this clone: The sequenced fragment ends 3 residues before the CDR3 boundary, so the rest is inferred from the germline J gene. The chain is built from TRBV5-5 and TRBJ2-7, with TRBD1 matching 7 bases. The CDR3 runs to 13 residues. CDR1 and CDR2 from the germline V gene are SGHKS and YYEKEE (reference sequence). V was clipped by 2 bases and J by 3 bases; unmatched bases: 2. The CDR3 reads CASSFRDSYEQYF. CDR3 DNA, as far as it was read: TGTGCCAGCAGCTTCCGGGACAGCTACGAG.

With regard to this clone: The sequenced fragment ends 3 residues before the CDR3 boundary, so the rest is inferred from the germline J gene. The rearrangement uses TRBV20-1 and TRBJ2-3; D is ambiguous. CDR3 length: 14 residues. CDR1 and CDR2 from the germline V gene are DFQATT and SNEGSKA (reference sequence). The CDR3 loop is CSAALTAELETQYF. Partial CDR3 DNA: TGCAGTGCCGCTCTGACGGCGGAGTTGGAGACG.

In regard to this clone: Read data end 3 residues before the CDR3 end; the end is taken from the germline J gene. The chain joins TRBV20-1 to TRBJ2-7; TRBD2 aligns across 7 bases. V was pared by 4 bases and J by 2 bases, with 2 bases of the junction left unmatched. The CDR3 has 12 residues. Germline loops: CDR1 DFQATT, CDR2 SNEGSKA (reference sequence). The CDR3 sequence is CSAKRGAYEQYF. The CDR3 DNA, read in part, is TGCAGTGCTAAGCGGGGAGCCTACGAG.

With respect to this clone: The CDR3 is cut off 3 residues early in the read; its end comes from the germline J gene. J is TRBJ2-1 and V is TRBV24-1; 11 bases line up with TRBD1. Germline-derived CDR1 and CDR2 are KGHDR and SFDVKD. The CDR3 sequence is 14 residues long. J lost 6 bases, V lost 7 bases, and 4 bases had no gene match. The sequenced CDR3 bases are TGTGCCACCAGCAGGACAGGGGGCTTCAATGAG. Protein sequence: CATSRTGGFNE. The complete CDR3 protein is CATSRTGGFNEQFF.

A word on this clone: The read halts 3 residues ahead of the CDR3 end, with the missing end drawn from the germline J gene. This chain links TRBV7-6 with TRBJ1-2; 11 nucleotides match TRBD1. V shed 5 bases, J shed 7 bases, and the junction held 9 bases outside the gene matches. Germline assignment: CDR1 SGHVS and CDR2 FNYEAQ. The CDR3 spans 15 residues. The covered CDR3 bases are TGTGCCAGCAGCCCGCTGGGACAGGGGGATATTGGC. Protein product: CASSPLGQGDIG. The entire CDR3 protein reads CASSPLGQGDIGYTF.

Of note for this clone: The read ends 3 residues before the CDR3 terminus; that terminus is restored from the germline J gene. The V and J genes are TRBV30 and TRBJ1-1; no firm D call. Looked up from germline, CDR1 is GTSNPN and CDR2 is SVGIG (reference sequence). Deletions cut 0 bases from V and 0 bases from J, with 17 bases between. This CDR3 has 17 amino acids. The sequenced part of the CDR3 DNA is TGTGCCTGGAGTGTAACGGGTGTTTATAGAATGAACACTGAA. This gives the protein CAWSVTGVYRMNTE. The CDR3 in its entirety is CAWSVTGVYRMNTEAFF.